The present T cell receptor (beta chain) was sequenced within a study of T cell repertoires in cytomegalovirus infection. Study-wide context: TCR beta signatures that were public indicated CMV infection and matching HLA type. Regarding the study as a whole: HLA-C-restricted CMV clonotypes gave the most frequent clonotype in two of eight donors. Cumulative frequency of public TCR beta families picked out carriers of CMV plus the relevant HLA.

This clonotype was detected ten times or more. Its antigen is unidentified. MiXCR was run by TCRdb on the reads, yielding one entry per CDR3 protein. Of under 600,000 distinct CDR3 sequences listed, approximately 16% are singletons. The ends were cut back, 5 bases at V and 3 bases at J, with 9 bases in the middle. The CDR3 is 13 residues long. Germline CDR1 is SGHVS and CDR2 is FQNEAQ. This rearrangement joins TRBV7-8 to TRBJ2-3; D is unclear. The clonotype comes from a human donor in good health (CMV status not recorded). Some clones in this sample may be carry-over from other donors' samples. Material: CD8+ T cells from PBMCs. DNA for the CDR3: TGTGCCAGCAGCCCCCTTGAAACAGATACGCAGTATTTT. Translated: CASSPLETDTQYF.